This T cell receptor beta chain appears in the sequencing data of a study of OX40 agonist ivuxolimab in advanced cancers. The table came from immunoSEQ multiplex PCR; TCRdb's copy has only in-frame clones and leaves some out. Of 70,000 to 75,000 clones listed, 85% were seen once; the top ten hold 0.5% to 0.55%. CDR3 length equals 11 residues. Germline CDR1 reads DFQATT; CDR2 reads SNEGSKA (reference sequence). Trimming removed 3 bases from V and 5 bases from J, with 6 bases in between. This material consisted of CD4+ or CD8+ T cells sorted from blood, taken in a trial of the OX40 agonist ivuxolimab. The TCR originated in an adult with an advanced solid tumor such as melanoma, head and neck, liver or kidney cancer. The chain joins TRBV20-1 to TRBJ2-3; D not resolved. The CDR3: CSARFEDTQYF. The CDR3 region has the DNA TGCAGTGCTAGGTTTGAAGATACGCAGTATTTT.